A single sample gave rise to the 32 T cell receptor beta chains below, sequenced in a study of blood T cells in healthy people across ages. The authors ran a second PCR of 7 to 11 cycles using a sample-barcoded 5' primer and a J-beta primer mix. TCRdb reprocessed the 5' RACE reads via MiXCR and lists one record per CDR3 protein. The sample has about 1,000,000 distinct CDR3 sequences, around 45% seen once. Sequencing used blood. The receptor set was obtained from a woman aged 55-69 years in good health.

This sequence joins TRBV24-1 and TRBJ1-2; weak D call: TRBD1 (6 bases). The CDR3 runs 13 residues. Trimming took 7 bases from V and 7 from J, leaving 15 bases between them. Germline V gene lookup returns CDR1 KGHDR and CDR2 SFDVKD. The CDR3 loop is CATSPTGHRGYTF. The CDR3 nucleotides read TGTGCCACCAGCCCAACAGGGCATCGTGGCTACACCTTC.

The V gene is TRBV3-1, the J gene TRBJ2-5, with D perhaps matching TRBD2 (6 bases). Germline loops: CDR1 LGHDT, CDR2 YNNKEL (reference sequence). The CDR3 runs 17 residues. Deletions cut 3 bases from V and 3 bases from J, with 20 bases between. The DNA of the CDR3 is TGTGCCAGCAGCCAGGTCGGAGGAGGCGGGGCAAAAGAGACCCAGTACTTC. Residues: CASSQVGGGGAKETQYF.

This clonotype was observed many times. The chain links TRBV7-8 to TRBJ2-7; D is undetermined. V lost 3 bases, J lost 0 bases, and 6 bases lay in between. Germline V gene data show CDR1 as SGHVS and CDR2 as FQNEAQ. This CDR3 is 13 amino acids long. The CDR3 loop reads CASSFAGSYEQYF. The DNA of the CDR3 is TGTGCCAGCAGCTTTGCCGGCTCCTACGAGCAGTACTTC.

This rearrangement joins TRBV7-2 to TRBJ2-1; weak D call: TRBD1 (5 bases). This CDR3 is 12 amino acids long. Germline V gene data show CDR1 as SGHTA and CDR2 as FQGNSA. V gave up 0 bases and J gave up 13 bases, with 10 bases separating them. CDR3 in DNA: TGTGCCAGCAGCTTAGCCCAGGGTTACCAGTTCTTC. Translating it yields CASSLAQGYQFF.

This clonotype was seen a single time. The gene calls are TRBV4-2 and TRBJ2-1; D is perhaps TRBD2 (5 bases). The ends were cut back, 1 base at V and 6 bases at J, with 13 bases in the middle. Germline loops: CDR1 LGHNA, CDR2 YNFKEQ. This CDR3 spans 15 amino acids. The CDR3 sequence is CASSQVLGGFNEQFF. CDR3 coding DNA: TGTGCCAGCAGCCAAGTACTAGGCGGATTCAATGAGCAGTTCTTC.

This clonotype was seen only once. The V and J genes are TRBV11-2 and TRBJ2-7, with unresolved D. The closer fit of TRBJ2-5 to the DNA end suggests the J call may be wrong. Germline loops: CDR1 SGHAT, CDR2 FQNNGV. CDR3 length: 15 amino acids. This chain's CDR3 is CASSLEVRSQETQYF. In DNA, the CDR3 is TGTGCCAGCAGCTTAGAAGTCCGTAGCCAAGAGACCCAGTACTTC.

J is TRBJ2-5 and V is TRBV29-1, with 9 bases fitting TRBD1. With V trimmed by 6 bases and J by 11 bases, 13 bases remained unmatched. The CDR3 loop spans 13 amino acids. CDR1 is SQVTM and CDR2 is ANQGSEA in the germline V gene. This CDR3 reads CSVPGQGPSEQYF. The CDR3 DNA sequence: TGCAGCGTCCCGGGACAGGGCCCCAGTGAGCAGTACTTC.

This chain connects TRBV20-1 to TRBJ2-5; 9 bases map to TRBD2. Germline values: CDR1 DFQATT, CDR2 SNEGSKA (reference sequence). V shed 5 bases and J 5 bases; nucleotides not matched to a gene: 9. The CDR3 has 14 residues. The CDR3 sequence is CSAWVAGAGETQYF. CDR3 coding DNA: TGCAGTGCTTGGGTAGCGGGAGCGGGTGAGACCCAGTACTTC.

The sample holds a few counts of this clonotype. The V call is TRBV5-1, the J call TRBJ1-2; perhaps TRBD1 as D (6 bases). Germline V gene data show CDR1 as SGHRS and CDR2 as YFSETQ. This CDR3 is built from 19 residues. With 0 bases removed from V and 5 bases from J, the gap between germline ends came to 26 bases. The CDR3 nucleotides are TGCGCCAGCAGCTTGGGTCCCGTCGGGGGCGGAAGTTCTCATTATGGCTACACCTTC. This gives the protein CASSLGPVGGGSSHYGYTF.

A few counts support this clonotype. The V call is TRBV29-1, the J call TRBJ2-1; TRBD2 matches 7 bases. The CDR3 runs 16 residues. CDR1 and CDR2 from the germline V gene are SQVTM and ANQGSEA. V shed 3 bases, J shed 0 bases, and the junction held 8 bases outside the gene matches. The CDR3 loop is CSVDRTGEGSYNEQFF. DNA for the CDR3: TGCAGCGTTGACAGAACGGGGGAGGGCTCCTACAATGAGCAGTTCTTC.

This clonotype has more than one count but fewer than ten. The chain employs TRBV9 and TRBJ2-4; D unresolved. Germline V gene data show CDR1 as SGDLS and CDR2 as YYNGEE. Trimming took off 2 bases at V and 5 bases at J, with 5 bases between the two ends. This CDR3 is built from 12 residues. CDR3 nucleotide sequence: TGTGCCAGCAGCGTCTCAGAAAACATTCAGTACTTC. Its translation is CASSVSENIQYF.

This clonotype was detected a few times. The gene calls are TRBV7-2 and TRBJ2-7; D gene unclear. Germline V CDR1 and CDR2: SGHTA, FQGNSA. With 4 bases removed from V and 4 bases from J, the gap between germline ends came to 17 bases. The CDR3 is 15 amino acids. CDR3 loop: CASSSRAGVRYEQYF. The CDR3 DNA reads TGTGCCAGCAGCTCCCGGGCTGGGGTTCGGTACGAGCAGTACTTC.

About this clonotype itself: Relative to the germline gene, one junction end is altered; a read error may explain this. This sequence joins TRBV9 and TRBJ2-4; 11 nucleotides align to TRBD2. With the DNA end fitting TRBJ2-7 better, the J assignment may be wrong. The germline V gene has CDR1 SGDLS and CDR2 YYNGEE. This CDR3 comprises 15 residues. In nucleotides, the CDR3 is TGTACCAGCAGCCCCCACGGGACTAGCGGCTACGAGCAGTACTTC. Translation: CTSSPHGTSGYEQYF.

This chain connects TRBV20-1 to TRBJ2-7; 7 bases are a match to TRBD1. Looked up from germline, CDR1 is DFQATT and CDR2 is SNEGSKA (reference sequence). J was trimmed by 6 bases and V by 1 base; bases with no gene match: 9. CDR3 length: 14 residues. The CDR3 reads CSARVPGGPPEQYF. The CDR3 nucleotides are TGCAGTGCTAGAGTGCCAGGGGGACCCCCCGAGCAGTACTTC.

Remarks on this clonotype: This may be a read error: a much more frequent sequence differs by one nucleotide. The chain joins TRBV7-2 to TRBJ2-7; D is perhaps TRBD2 (5 bases). The J call could be wrong; TRBJ2-5 is a better fit for the DNA end. The CDR3 runs to 14 residues. From germline, CDR1 is SGHTA and CDR2 FQGNSA. The CDR3 nucleotides read TGTGCCAGCAGCGTCGGACTGAAGCAAGAGACCCAGTACTTC. Its translation is CASSVGLKQETQYF.

About this clonotype: Germline is not matched at one junction end, which may reflect a read error. V and J are TRBV12-3 or TRBV12-4 and TRBJ2-2; tentative D call: TRBD2 (6 bases). The CDR3 sequence is 15 residues long. The CDR3 region is CVSSRPGTFTGELFF. CDR3 coding DNA: TGTGTCAGCAGCCGACCCGGGACTTTCACCGGGGAGCTGTTTTTT.

The V and J genes are TRBV29-1 and TRBJ2-1, with 8 nucleotides matching TRBD1. After removal of 3 bases from V and 5 bases from J, the junction contained 9 bases not matched to a gene. The CDR3 runs to 15 residues. CDR1 and CDR2 from the germline V gene are SQVTM and ANQGSEA. CDR3 sequence reads: CSVERDRGWDNEQFF. The CDR3 region has the DNA TGCAGCGTTGAGAGAGACAGGGGTTGGGACAATGAGCAGTTCTTC.

With respect to this clonotype: At one end, the junction sequence differs from germline, possibly due to a read error. This chain links TRBV7-9 with TRBJ2-1, with D possibly matching TRBD2 (5 bases). There are 14 residues in the CDR3. From germline, CDR1 is SEHNR and CDR2 FQNEAQ (reference sequence). For the CDR3, the DNA is TGTGCCAGCAGCGTAGCGAGCCCCTACAATGAGCAGTTCTTC. It codes for CASSVASPYNEQFF.

The genes are TRBV5-1 and TRBJ1-2; tentative D call: TRBD1 (6 bases). CDR1 SGHRS and CDR2 YFSETQ come from the germline V gene. Trimming stripped 1 base from V and 3 bases from J, with 10 bases between. The CDR3 has 14 amino acids. Here the CDR3 DNA reads TGCGCCAGCAGCTTGCCTGGACAGTACTATGGCTACACCTTC. Translating gives CASSLPGQYYGYTF.

V is TRBV5-1 and J is TRBJ2-7, with 8 positions matching TRBD2. Trimming cost V 1 base and J 7 bases; bases outside gene matches: 7. The V gene's germline CDR1 is SGHRS and CDR2 YFSETQ. The CDR3 totals 14 residues. The CDR3 coding sequence is TGCGCCAGCAGCTTGACTAGCGGACCCAATGAGCAGTACTTC. Its protein is CASSLTSGPNEQYF. The full variable domain, completed using reference TRBV5-1 and TRBJ2-7, is KAGVTQTPRYLIKTRGQQVTLSCSPISGHRSVSWYQQTPGQGLQFLFEYFSETQRNKGNFPGRFSGRQFSNSRSEMNVSTLELGDSALYLCASSLTSGPNEQYFGPGTRLTVT.

This clonotype has a handful of counts. The rearrangement joins TRBV7-9 to TRBJ1-2; the D gene is possibly TRBD1 (5 bases). In germline, CDR1 is SEHNR, CDR2 FQNEAQ (reference sequence). Between the trimmed V and J ends, which lost 0 bases and 10 bases, there was a span of 18 bases. This CDR3 contains 15 residues. CDR3 sequence (DNA): TGTGCCAGCAGCTTAGCGCTGGTAGGGGACCAAGACTACACCTTC. It is translated as CASSLALVGDQDYTF.

The chain has TRBV5-5 and TRBJ2-7; D possibly uses TRBD1 or TRBD2 (5 bases each). The CDR3 is made up of 15 amino acids. The V end was cut by 1 base, the J end by 2 bases, with 13 bases between. Germline V gives CDR1 SGHKS, CDR2 YYEKEE (reference sequence). CDR3 amino acids: CASSLRGATTYEQYF. CDR3 coding DNA: TGTGCCAGCAGCTTGCGGGGCGCCACGACCTACGAGCAGTACTTC.

J is TRBJ2-3 and V is TRBV5-4; tentatively, D is TRBD1 (6 bases). Germline CDR1 is SGHNT and CDR2 is YYREEE (reference sequence). The CDR3 runs to 16 residues. With 1 base removed from V and 1 base from J, the gap between germline ends came to 13 bases. DNA for the CDR3: TGTGCCAGCAGCTTGTTGGGACAAGCAGGCACAGATACGCAGTATTTT. Translating it yields CASSLLGQAGTDTQYF.

V gene TRBV4-2 combines with J gene TRBJ2-2; the match to TRBD2 covers 8 bases. The CDR3 consists of 17 residues. The V and J ends lost 3 bases and 4 bases, in that order; junction bases with no gene match: 10. Per the germline V gene, CDR1 is LGHNA and CDR2 is YNFKEQ. Written as DNA, the CDR3 is TGTGCCAGCAGCCAGGATCGCAGCGGGAGAGTCACCGGGGAGCTGTTTTTT. This codes for CASSQDRSGRVTGELFF.

J is TRBJ1-2 and V is TRBV14, with D perhaps matching TRBD1 (6 bases). This CDR3 is built from 17 residues. Trimming pared 1 base from V and 5 bases from J, leaving 20 bases between. Germline V gene data show CDR1 as SGHDN and CDR2 as FVKESK. CDR3 nucleotide sequence: TGTGCCAGCAGCCAAGGAAGGCGGGGGCAGCGCGCTTATGGCTACACCTTC. Protein: CASSQGRRGQRAYGYTF.

V and J are TRBV27 and TRBJ2-7, with 9 bases fitting TRBD1. This CDR3 is 14 amino acids long. Unmatched junction bases numbered 5, after V lost 5 bases and J lost 3 bases. Germline lookup yields CDR1 MNHEY and CDR2 SMNVEV (reference sequence). The CDR3 reads CASSPDRGFYEQYF. The CDR3 region has the DNA TGTGCCAGCAGTCCGGACAGGGGCTTCTACGAGCAGTACTTC.

The J gene is TRBJ2-7, the V gene TRBV10-2; 8 nucleotides align to TRBD1. The DNA matches TRBJ2-1 better at its end, which makes the J call doubtful. The CDR3 has 15 amino acids. The germline V gene encodes CDR1 WSHSY and CDR2 SAAADI. The CDR3 DNA follows: TGCGCCAGCAGCCTAGACAGGGGCCTCTCCTACGAGCAGTTCTTC. This encodes CASSLDRGLSYEQFF.

The chain couples TRBV6-4 to TRBJ2-5; 7 bases agree with TRBD1. The CDR3 is 15 amino acids. The V and J ends lost 2 bases and 11 bases, in that order; junction bases with no gene match: 14. The germline gives CDR1 MRHNA, CDR2 SNTAGT. CDR3 bases: TGTGCCAGCAGTGACGGGCAGGGGGATCTCAATGAGCAGTACTTC. It codes for CASSDGQGDLNEQYF.

CDR3 protein: CASSLEGTGIQETQYF. The CDR3 DNA reads as TGCGCCAGCAGCTTGGAGGGGACAGGAATACAAGAGACCCAGTACTTC. This chain joins TRBV5-1 and TRBJ2-5, with 8 positions matching TRBD1. The ends lost 0 bases at V and 2 bases at J; junction bases unmatched: 6. Germline V CDR1 and CDR2: SGHRS, YFSETQ. This CDR3 has 16 amino acids.

The rearrangement uses TRBV12-3 or TRBV12-4 and TRBJ1-2; 8 bases are a match to TRBD1. The CDR3 spans 15 residues. V dropped 5 bases and J dropped 6; count of bases not matched to a gene: 11. This CDR3 is CASSRRQGLADGYTF. The CDR3 DNA reads as TGTGCCAGCAGTCGCAGACAGGGGCTTGCCGATGGCTACACCTTC.

The chain couples TRBV12-3 or TRBV12-4 to TRBJ2-4, with 9 bases lining up with TRBD1. Germline trimming cut 6 bases from V and 13 bases from J; bases unmatched to any gene: 10. CDR3 length: 13 amino acids. The CDR3 region has the DNA TGTGCCAGCAGCAAACAGGGGGCGGGGGAGCAGTACTTC. As protein: CASSKQGAGEQYF.

The sample holds one count of this clonotype. The chain combines TRBV2 with TRBJ2-7; the match to TRBD2 covers 10 bases. V shed 4 bases and J 4 bases; nucleotides not matched to a gene: 7. This CDR3 region has 15 residues. Germline V gene data show CDR1 as SNHLY and CDR2 as FYNNEI. The CDR3 DNA reads TGTGCCAGCAGTGCCCTGGCTAGCGGGAGTTACGAGCAGTACTTC. Encoded protein: CASSALASGSYEQYF.